These T cell receptor beta chains were read from a single sample in a study of shared clonotypes between healthy human individuals. Data came from immunoSEQ multiplex PCR; TCRdb stores just in-frame clones and leaves some out. The sample has hundreds of thousands of clones, over 60% seen once; the top ten hold over 10%. The sequenced material came from PBMCs. Every receptor here comes from a woman aged 40 to 50 in good health. Some clones in this sample may be carry-over from other donors' samples. The CDR3 runs from the conserved cysteine through the conserved F or W. D genes are given only for firm matches. Only part of the rows carry a size: once, few, many, or a class if the clone is expanded.

>13|.|TRBV2|TRBJ1-2|.
TGTGCCAGCAGTGATGACAGGATATATGGCTACACCTTC
CASSDDRIYGYTF
>14|TRBD1|TRBV9|TRBJ2-7|.
TGTGCCAGCAGCGTACTACAGGGGGCGGGAGAGCAGTACTTC
CASSVLQGAGEQYF
>14|.|TRBV15|TRBJ1-5|.
TGTGCCACCAGCAGAAGCAGGGTGGATCAGCCCCAGCATTTT
CATSRSRVDQPQHF
>13|.|TRBV28|TRBJ1-1|.
TGTGCCAGCATCCCCCCCACAATCACTGAAGCTTTCTTT
CASIPPTITEAFF
>16|TRBD2|TRBV7-2|TRBJ2-3|once
TGTGCCAGCAGCGCCCGACTAGCGGGAGGCCCAGATACGCAGTATTTT
CASSARLAGGPDTQYF
>17|.|TRBV27|TRBJ2-3|few
TGTGCCAGCAGTCGGACTGCCTCCCCCCGTATGTCAGATACGCAGTATTTT
CASSRTASPRMSDTQYF
>15|TRBD2|TRBV2|TRBJ2-7|once
TGTGCCAGCAAGGAACTAGCGGGAGGGCCCTACGAGCAGTACTTC
CASKELAGGPYEQYF
>12|.|TRBV28|TRBJ1-5|many
TGTGCCAGCTCGGGGTGGAATCAGCCCCAGCATTTT
CASSGWNQPQHF
>12|TRBD2|TRBV7-2|TRBJ2-1|.
TGTGCCAGCAGCTTAGCGCGGGAGGAGCAGTTCTTC
CASSLAREEQFF
>16|.|TRBV13|TRBJ1-3|.
TGTGCCAGCAGCTTAGGAGGCACCAACTCTGGAAACACCATATATTTT
CASSLGGTNSGNTIYF
>14|TRBD1|TRBV10-1|TRBJ2-7|.
TGCGCCAGCGGACAGGGGGGCCCCTCCTACGAGCAGTACTTC
CASGQGGPSYEQYF
>14|TRBD2|TRBV6-1|TRBJ2-7|.
TGTGCCTCCCAGGGAGGGCCAGGAGCCTACGAGCAGTACTTC
CASQGGPGAYEQYF
>13|.|TRBV19|TRBJ2-1|.
TGTGCCAGTAGTATGGGGCTAGCTGATGAGCAGTTCTTC
CASSMGLADEQFF
>15|.|TRBV27|TRBJ2-1|.
TGTGCCAGCAGTTTATCGGGACGGGGTTACAATGAGCAGTTCTTC
CASSLSGRGYNEQFF